The 3 T cell receptor beta chains listed next were all sequenced from one sample in a study of blood T cell repertoires in COVID-19 (dated by TCRdb to about 2020). The library was built by means of the immunoSEQ multiplex PCR assay. TCRdb stores this immuneACCESS table with in-frame sequences only. Part of the clones is absent; in the studies checked, under half of the shortfall reflects unresolved V genes, and no reason is known for the rest. The table for this sample lists 200,000 to 250,000 clones; about 86% of them were counted only once. About 15% of the sample is taken by the ten largest. The sequenced material came from PBMCs or T cells enriched from blood (not recorded which). The receptor source for this set is a woman aged 45-65 years with acute COVID-19.

The V gene is TRBV18, the J gene TRBJ1-1; unclear D gene. V lost 1 base, J lost 7 bases, and 16 bases lay in between. Germline V gene data show CDR1 as KGHSH and CDR2 as LQKENI. This CDR3 spans 15 amino acids. The CDR3 is CASSPRSSKSLEAFF. Written as DNA, the CDR3 is TGTGCCAGCTCACCACGTAGTTCTAAGAGCCTTGAAGCTTTCTTT.

The chain has TRBV2 and TRBJ1-2; D not certain. Deletions cut 1 base from V and 5 bases from J, with 14 bases between. Germline V gene lookup returns CDR1 SNHLY and CDR2 FYNNEI. This CDR3 contains 15 residues. CDR3 sequence (DNA): TGTGCCAGCAGTGAAGGGGCGGGCCTGGGATATGGCTACACCTTC. Protein: CASSEGAGLGYGYTF.

The rearrangement links TRBV7-3 to TRBJ2-3, with TRBD2 matching 13 bases. The germline gives CDR1 SGHTA, CDR2 FQGTGA. This CDR3 has 16 residues. The J segment lost 5 bases and the V segment lost 5 bases, leaving 7 bases of the junction unmatched. The CDR3 sequence: CASSPGLAGELDTQYF. CDR3 DNA: TGTGCCAGCAGCCCCGGACTAGCGGGAGAATTAGATACGCAGTATTTT.